The 8 T cell receptor beta chains below come from one sample, sequenced in a study of blood T cell repertoires in COVID-19. Sequencing used immunoSEQ multiplex PCR; TCRdb keeps in-frame clones, though not all of them. The table records 280,000 or so clones, about 86% of them present only once. What was sequenced was peripheral blood. All receptors come from a woman under 40 who had recovered from COVID-19.

The rearrangement links TRBV27 to TRBJ1-5; a possible D gene is TRBD1 (5 bases). Germline CDR1 and CDR2: MNHEY and SMNVEV (reference sequence). The V and J ends lost 5 bases and 4 bases respectively, with 12 bases between them. The CDR3 is 14 amino acids. CDR3 coding DNA: TGTGCCAGCAGTAACCGGGGACTAAATCAGCCCCAGCATTTT. Translated, it gives CASSNRGLNQPQHF.

The chain joins TRBV6-2 or TRBV6-3 to TRBJ2-7; 8 positions match TRBD2. This CDR3 is built from 15 residues. Trimming at V came to 7 bases and at J to 0 bases, leaving 8 bases not matched to a gene. Germline loops: CDR1 MNHEY, CDR2 SVGEGT. DNA for the CDR3: TGTGCCAGCAACCCACTAGCGGAGAGCTCCTACGAGCAGTACTTC. Its protein is CASNPLAESSYEQYF.

The chain joins TRBV3-1 (or the pseudogene TRBV3-2) to TRBJ2-7, with 9 nucleotides matching TRBD2. The CDR3 is 16 amino acids. Germline-derived CDR1 and CDR2 are LGHDT and YNNKEL (reference sequence). The junction had 9 bases not matched to a gene; V was cut back by 1 base and J by 5 bases. The CDR3 DNA is TGTGCCAGCAGCCAAGGGCGTGCTAGCGGGGCCCACGAGCAGTACTTC. It codes for CASSQGRASGAHEQYF.

This sequence joins TRBV28 and TRBJ2-3, with 9 bases identical to TRBD2. Germline lookup yields CDR1 MDHEN and CDR2 SYDVKM. This CDR3 is 16 amino acids long. V shed 2 bases, J shed 0 bases, and the junction held 3 bases outside the gene matches. The CDR3 region is CASSLGTSSSTDTQYF. The CDR3 DNA is TGTGCCAGCAGTTTAGGGACTAGCAGCAGCACAGATACGCAGTATTTT.

The chain uses TRBV27 and TRBJ2-3, with D maybe TRBD1 (5 bases). Per the germline V gene, CDR1 is MNHEY and CDR2 is SMNVEV (reference sequence). The CDR3 totals 16 residues. With 5 bases removed from V and 0 bases from J, the gap between germline ends came to 15 bases. As DNA, the CDR3 is TGTGCCAGCAGTCCCCACCCTGACAGTAGCACAGATACGCAGTATTTT. It yields the protein CASSPHPDSSTDTQYF.

This clone was counted once. This chain joins TRBV6-2 or TRBV6-3 and TRBJ2-7, with 8 nucleotides matching TRBD2. The germline gives CDR1 MNHEY, CDR2 SVGEGT. V was pared by 2 bases and J by 6 bases, with 6 bases of the junction left unmatched. The CDR3 extends over 14 amino acids. The CDR3 sequence: CASSYRGLVGEQYF. The CDR3 DNA follows: TGTGCCAGCAGTTACAGGGGACTAGTAGGCGAGCAGTACTTC.

The gene calls are TRBV24-1 and TRBJ2-3; 8 nucleotides agree with TRBD2. Per germline, CDR1 KGHDR and CDR2 SFDVKD. This CDR3 comprises 19 residues. Trimming at V came to 1 base and at J to 3 bases, leaving 14 bases not matched to a gene. CDR3 amino acids: CATSDFGSGGPGRTDTQYF. CDR3 DNA sequence: TGTGCCACCAGTGATTTCGGCTCGGGGGGGCCGGGAAGGACAGATACGCAGTATTTT.

The chain is built from TRBV6-5 and TRBJ2-3; 8 bases fit TRBD1. V dropped 5 bases and J dropped 6; count of bases not matched to a gene: 4. This CDR3 is built from 13 residues. Germline values: CDR1 MNHEY, CDR2 SVGAGI. CDR3 amino acids: CASSRTGGDTQYF. The CDR3 DNA sequence: TGTGCCAGCAGTCGTACAGGGGGTGATACGCAGTATTTT.